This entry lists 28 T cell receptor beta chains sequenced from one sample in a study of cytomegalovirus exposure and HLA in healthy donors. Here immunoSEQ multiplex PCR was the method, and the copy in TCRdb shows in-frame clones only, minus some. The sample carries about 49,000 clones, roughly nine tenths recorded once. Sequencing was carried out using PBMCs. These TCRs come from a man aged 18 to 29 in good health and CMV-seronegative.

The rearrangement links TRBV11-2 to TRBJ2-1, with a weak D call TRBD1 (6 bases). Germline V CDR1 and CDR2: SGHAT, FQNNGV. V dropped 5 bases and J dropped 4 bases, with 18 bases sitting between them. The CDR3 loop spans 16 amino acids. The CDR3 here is CASSRTGTQTYNEQFF. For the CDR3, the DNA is TGTGCCAGCAGCCGTACAGGGACCCAAACTTACAATGAGCAGTTCTTC.

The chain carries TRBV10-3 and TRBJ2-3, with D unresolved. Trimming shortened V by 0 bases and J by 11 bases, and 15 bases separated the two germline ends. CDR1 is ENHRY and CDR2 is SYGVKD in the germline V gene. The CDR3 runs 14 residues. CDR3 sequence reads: CAISESMGGGQQYF. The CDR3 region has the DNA TGTGCCATCAGTGAGTCGATGGGTGGCGGCCAGCAGTATTTT.

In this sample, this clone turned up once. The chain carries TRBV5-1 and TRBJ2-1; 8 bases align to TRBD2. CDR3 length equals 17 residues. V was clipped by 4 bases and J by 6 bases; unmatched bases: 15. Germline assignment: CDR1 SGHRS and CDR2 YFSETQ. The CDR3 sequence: CASSPAGAAGVGNEQFF. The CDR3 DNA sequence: TGCGCCAGCAGCCCGGCTGGAGCAGCGGGAGTTGGCAATGAGCAGTTCTTC. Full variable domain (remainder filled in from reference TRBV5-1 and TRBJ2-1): KAGVTQTPRYLIKTRGQQVTLSCSPISGHRSVSWYQQTPGQGLQFLFEYFSETQRNKGNFPGRFSGRQFSNSRSEMNVSTLELGDSALYLCASSPAGAAGVGNEQFFGPGTRLTVL.

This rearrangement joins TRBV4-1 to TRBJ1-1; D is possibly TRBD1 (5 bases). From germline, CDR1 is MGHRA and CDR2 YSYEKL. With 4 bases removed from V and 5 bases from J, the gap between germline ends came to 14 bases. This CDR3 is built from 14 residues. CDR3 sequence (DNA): TGCGCCAGCAGCCGGGAAGGGGCGCGAACTGAAGCTTTCTTT. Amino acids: CASSREGARTEAFF.

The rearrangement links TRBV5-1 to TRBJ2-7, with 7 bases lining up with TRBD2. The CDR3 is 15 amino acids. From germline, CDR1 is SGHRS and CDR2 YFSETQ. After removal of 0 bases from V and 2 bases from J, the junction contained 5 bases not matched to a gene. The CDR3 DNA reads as TGCGCCAGCAGCTTGGGACCTAGCGGTGCCTACGAGCAGTACTTC. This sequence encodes CASSLGPSGAYEQYF. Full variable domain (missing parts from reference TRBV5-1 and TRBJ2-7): KAGVTQTPRYLIKTRGQQVTLSCSPISGHRSVSWYQQTPGQGLQFLFEYFSETQRNKGNFPGRFSGRQFSNSRSEMNVSTLELGDSALYLCASSLGPSGAYEQYFGPGTRLTVT.

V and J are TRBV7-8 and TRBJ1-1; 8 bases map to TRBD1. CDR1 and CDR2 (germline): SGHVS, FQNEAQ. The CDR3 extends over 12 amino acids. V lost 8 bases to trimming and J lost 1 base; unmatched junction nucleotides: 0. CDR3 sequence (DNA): TGTGCCAGCGGGACAGGGAACACTGAAGCTTTCTTT. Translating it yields CASGTGNTEAFF.

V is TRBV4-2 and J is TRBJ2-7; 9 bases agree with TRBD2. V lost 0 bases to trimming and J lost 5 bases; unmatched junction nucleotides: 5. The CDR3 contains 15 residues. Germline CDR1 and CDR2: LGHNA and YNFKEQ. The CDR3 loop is CASSQELAGVHEQYF. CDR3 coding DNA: TGTGCCAGCAGCCAAGAGTTAGCGGGAGTCCACGAGCAGTACTTC.

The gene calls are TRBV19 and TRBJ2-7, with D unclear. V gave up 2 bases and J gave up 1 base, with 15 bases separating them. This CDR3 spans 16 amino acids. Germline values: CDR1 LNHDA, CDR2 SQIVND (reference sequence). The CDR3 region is CASSIRHRDFSYEQYF. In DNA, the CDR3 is TGTGCCAGTAGTATACGGCACAGAGATTTTTCCTACGAGCAGTACTTC.

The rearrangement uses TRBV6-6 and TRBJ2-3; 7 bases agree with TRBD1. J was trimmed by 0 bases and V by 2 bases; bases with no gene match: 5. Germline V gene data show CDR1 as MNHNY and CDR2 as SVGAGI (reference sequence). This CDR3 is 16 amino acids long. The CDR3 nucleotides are TGTGCCAGCAGTTACACAGGGGACCCAAGCACAGATACGCAGTATTTT. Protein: CASSYTGDPSTDTQYF.

Here the CDR3 reads CASSPNPLQREMDNEQFF. The CDR3 nucleotides are TGCGCCAGCAGTCCTAACCCGCTTCAGCGGGAGATGGACAATGAGCAGTTCTTC. The gene calls are TRBV5-1 and TRBJ2-1, with 8 bases fitting TRBD2. CDR3 size: 18 residues. The V and J ends lost 5 bases and 5 bases, in that order; junction bases with no gene match: 18. Looked up from germline, CDR1 is SGHRS and CDR2 is YFSETQ.

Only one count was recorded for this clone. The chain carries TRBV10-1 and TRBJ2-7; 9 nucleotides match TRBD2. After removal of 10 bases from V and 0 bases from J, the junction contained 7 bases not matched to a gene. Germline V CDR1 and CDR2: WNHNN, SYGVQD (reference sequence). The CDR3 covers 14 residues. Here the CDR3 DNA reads TGCGCCACGACCAGCGGGAGGAGCTCCTACGAGCAGTACTTC. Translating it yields CATTSGRSSYEQYF.

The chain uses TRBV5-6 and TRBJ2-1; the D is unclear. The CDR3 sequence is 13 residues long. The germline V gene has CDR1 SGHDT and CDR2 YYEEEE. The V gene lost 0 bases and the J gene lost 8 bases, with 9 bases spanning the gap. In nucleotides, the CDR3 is TGTGCCAGCAGCTTGGGCTCGCGTCATGAGCAGTTCTTC. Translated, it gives CASSLGSRHEQFF.

This CDR3 reads CASSYVGAGQETQYF. CDR3 DNA: TGTGCCAGCAGTTACGTTGGAGCGGGACAAGAGACCCAGTACTTC. The chain is built from TRBV6-5 and TRBJ2-5; 7 bases agree with TRBD2. Germline trimming cut 2 bases from V and 2 bases from J; bases unmatched to any gene: 5. CDR1 MNHEY and CDR2 SVGAGI come from the germline V gene. The CDR3 is 15 residues long.

DNA for the CDR3: TGTGCCTGGAGTGTGCGGGAGAGCCCCGGGGAGCTGTTTTTT. This encodes CAWSVRESPGELFF. The chain links TRBV30 to TRBJ2-2; 7 positions match TRBD2. V lost 0 bases to trimming and J lost 6 bases; unmatched junction nucleotides: 4. The CDR3 is 14 amino acids. The germline CDR1 and CDR2 sequences are GTSNPN and SVGIG (reference sequence).

DNA of the CDR3: TGTGCCAGCAGAGTGGACAGGGCGAACACCGGGGAGCTGTTTTTT. It translates to CASRVDRANTGELFF. This sequence joins TRBV28 and TRBJ2-2; 8 bases are a match to TRBD1. With V trimmed by 6 bases and J by 0 bases, 3 bases remained unmatched. Germline CDR1 MDHEN, CDR2 SYDVKM. The CDR3 contains 15 residues.

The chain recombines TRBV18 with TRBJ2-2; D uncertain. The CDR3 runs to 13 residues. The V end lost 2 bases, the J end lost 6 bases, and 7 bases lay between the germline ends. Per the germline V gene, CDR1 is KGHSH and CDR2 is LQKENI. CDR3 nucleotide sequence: TGTGCCAGCTCACCATCGGGTGCCGGGGAGCTGTTTTTT. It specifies CASSPSGAGELFF.

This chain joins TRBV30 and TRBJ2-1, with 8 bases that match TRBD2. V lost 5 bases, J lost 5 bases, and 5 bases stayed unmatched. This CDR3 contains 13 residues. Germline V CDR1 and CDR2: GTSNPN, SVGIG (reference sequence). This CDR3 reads CAWGGAGDNEQFF. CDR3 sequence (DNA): TGTGCCTGGGGGGGAGCGGGAGACAATGAGCAGTTCTTC.

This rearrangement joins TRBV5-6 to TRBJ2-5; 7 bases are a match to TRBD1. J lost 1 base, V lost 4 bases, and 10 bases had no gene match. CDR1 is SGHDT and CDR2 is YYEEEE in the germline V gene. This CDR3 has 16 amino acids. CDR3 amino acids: CASSAPRDRAQETQYF. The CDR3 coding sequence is TGTGCCAGCAGCGCCCCCCGGGACAGAGCCCAAGAGACCCAGTACTTC.

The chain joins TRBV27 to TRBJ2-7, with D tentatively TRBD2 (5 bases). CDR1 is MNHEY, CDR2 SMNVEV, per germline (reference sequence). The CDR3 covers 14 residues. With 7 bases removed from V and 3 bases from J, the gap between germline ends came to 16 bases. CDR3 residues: CASKRQITYYEQYF. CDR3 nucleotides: TGTGCCAGCAAGCGGCAGATAACATACTACGAGCAGTACTTC.

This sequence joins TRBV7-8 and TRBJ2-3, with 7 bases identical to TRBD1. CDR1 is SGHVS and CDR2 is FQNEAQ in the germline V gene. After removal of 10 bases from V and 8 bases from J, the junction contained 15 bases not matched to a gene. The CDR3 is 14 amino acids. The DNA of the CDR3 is TGTGCCATCAAGGGGGCCAGGGGTGGCAGTACGCAGTATTTT. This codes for CAIKGARGGSTQYF.

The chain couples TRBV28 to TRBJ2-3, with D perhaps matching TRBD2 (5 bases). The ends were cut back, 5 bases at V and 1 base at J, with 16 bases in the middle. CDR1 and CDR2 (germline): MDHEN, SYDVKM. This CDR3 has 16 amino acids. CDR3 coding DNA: TGTGCCAGCAGTCTTCCCTTAGGTAGCGGCACAGATACGCAGTATTTT. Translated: CASSLPLGSGTDTQYF.

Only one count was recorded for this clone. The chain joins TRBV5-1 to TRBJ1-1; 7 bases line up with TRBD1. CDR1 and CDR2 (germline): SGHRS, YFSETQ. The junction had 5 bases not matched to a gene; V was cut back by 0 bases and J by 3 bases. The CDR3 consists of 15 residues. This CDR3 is CASSLAGQSYTEAFF. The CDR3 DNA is TGCGCCAGCAGCTTGGCGGGACAGAGTTACACTGAAGCTTTCTTT.

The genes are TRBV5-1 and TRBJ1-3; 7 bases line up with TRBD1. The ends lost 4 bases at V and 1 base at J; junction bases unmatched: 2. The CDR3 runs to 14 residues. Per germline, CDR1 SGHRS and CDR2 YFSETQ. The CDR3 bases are TGCGCCAGCAGCGAGGGACAGTCTGGAAACACCATATATTTT. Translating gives CASSEGQSGNTIYF.

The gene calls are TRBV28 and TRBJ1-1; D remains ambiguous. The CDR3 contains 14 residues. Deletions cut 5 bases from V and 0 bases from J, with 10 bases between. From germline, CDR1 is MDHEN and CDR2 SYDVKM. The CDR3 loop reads CASSPPPVNTEAFF. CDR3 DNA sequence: TGTGCCAGCAGTCCCCCCCCAGTGAACACTGAAGCTTTCTTT.

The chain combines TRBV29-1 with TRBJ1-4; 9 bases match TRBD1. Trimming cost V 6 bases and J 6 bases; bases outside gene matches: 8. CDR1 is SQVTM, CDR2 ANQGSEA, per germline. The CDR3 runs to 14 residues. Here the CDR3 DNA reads TGCAGCGTATACCGGACAGGGGCGGATGAAAAACTGTTTTTT. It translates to CSVYRTGADEKLFF.

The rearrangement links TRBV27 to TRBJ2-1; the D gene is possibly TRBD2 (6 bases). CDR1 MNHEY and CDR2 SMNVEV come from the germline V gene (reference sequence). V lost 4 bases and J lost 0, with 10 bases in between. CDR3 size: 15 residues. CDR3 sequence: CASSYAGSSYNEQFF. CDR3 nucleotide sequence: TGTGCCAGCAGTTATGCGGGGAGCTCCTACAATGAGCAGTTCTTC.

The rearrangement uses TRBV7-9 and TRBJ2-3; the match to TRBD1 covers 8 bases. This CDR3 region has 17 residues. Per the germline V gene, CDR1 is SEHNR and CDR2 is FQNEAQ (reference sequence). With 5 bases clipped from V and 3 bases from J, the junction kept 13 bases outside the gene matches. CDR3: CASSRRTGRLVTDTQYF. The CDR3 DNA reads TGTGCCAGCAGCCGCAGGACAGGGAGGTTAGTTACAGATACGCAGTATTTT.

DNA for the CDR3: TGCGCCAGCGCCGCTCGGACTAGCGGGGGATACAATGAGCAGTTCTTC. Its protein product is CASAARTSGGYNEQFF. V usage is TRBV5-1 and J usage is TRBJ2-1, with TRBD2 matching over 13 bases. CDR1 SGHRS and CDR2 YFSETQ come from the germline V gene. V was pared by 7 bases and J by 4 bases, with 8 bases of the junction left unmatched. The CDR3 is made up of 16 amino acids.